The entry below gives a single T cell receptor beta chain sequence along with its context. The data were obtained in a study of cytotoxic CD8 clonotypes in ibrutinib-treated CLL. Study as a whole: IGHV unmutated fewer than 18; relapsed/refractory 11; treatment-naive over 14.

Trimming left V 4 bases short and J 0 bases short, with 16 bases between. In germline, CDR1 is MNHEY, CDR2 SVGAGI. This CDR3 contains 16 residues. Assay: immunoSEQ multiplex PCR; the TCRdb copy retains only in-frame clones and omits some. The sample records approximately 330,000 clones, almost 80% being singletons. The chain employs TRBV6-5 and TRBJ2-7, with D unresolved. The material sequenced was PBMCs, taken before ibrutinib treatment. The receptor comes from a human donor with chronic lymphocytic leukemia. This chain's CDR3 is CASSFLSYGDSYEQYF. As DNA, the CDR3 is TGTGCCAGCAGTTTTCTCAGTTATGGCGACTCCTACGAGCAGTACTTC.